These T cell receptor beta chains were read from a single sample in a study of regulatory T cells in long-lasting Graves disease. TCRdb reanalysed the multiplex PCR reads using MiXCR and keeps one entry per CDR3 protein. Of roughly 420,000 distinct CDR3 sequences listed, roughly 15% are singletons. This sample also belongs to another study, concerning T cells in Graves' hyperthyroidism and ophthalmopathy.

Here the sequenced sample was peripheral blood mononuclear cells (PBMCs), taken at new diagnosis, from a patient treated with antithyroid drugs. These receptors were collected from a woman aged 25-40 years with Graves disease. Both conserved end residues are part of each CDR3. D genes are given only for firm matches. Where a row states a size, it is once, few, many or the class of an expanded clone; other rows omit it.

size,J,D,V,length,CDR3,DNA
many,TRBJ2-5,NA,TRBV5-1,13,CASSLEGRRTQYF,TGCGCCAGCAGCTTGGAGGGGCGGCGGACCCAGTACTTC
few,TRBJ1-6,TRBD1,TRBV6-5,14,CASSYDRANSPLHF,TGTGCCAGCAGTTACGACAGGGCCAATTCACCCCTCCACTTT
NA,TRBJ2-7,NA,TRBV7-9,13,CASRRAREGEQYF,TGTGCCAGCAGAAGGGCACGAGAGGGCGAGCAGTACTTC
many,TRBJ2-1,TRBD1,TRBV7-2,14,CASKLGTGSNEQFF,TGTGCCAGCAAACTCGGGACAGGGTCTAATGAGCAGTTCTTC
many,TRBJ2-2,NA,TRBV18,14,CASSRFREPGELFF,TGTGCCAGCTCACGATTCCGTGAACCCGGGGAGCTGTTTTTT
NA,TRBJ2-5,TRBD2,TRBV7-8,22,CASSLDSSGRALGSASQETQYF,TGTGCCAGCAGCTTAGATTCTAGCGGGAGGGCCTTGGGGAGTGCTTCGCAAGAGACCCAGTACTTC
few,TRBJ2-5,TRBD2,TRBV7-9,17,CASSRGLAGGTQETQYF,TGTGCCAGCAGCCGGGGACTAGCGGGAGGGACCCAAGAGACCCAGTACTTC
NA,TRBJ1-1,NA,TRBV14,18,CASSRGPDFLLLNTEAFF,TGTGCCAGCAGCCGAGGTCCCGATTTCCTACTCTTGAACACTGAAGCTTTCTTT
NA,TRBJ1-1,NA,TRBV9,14,CASSVSQENTEAFF,TGTGCCAGCAGCGTTTCACAGGAGAACACTGAAGCTTTCTTT
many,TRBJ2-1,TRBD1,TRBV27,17,CASSSRGLRGFGDEQFF,TGTGCCAGCAGTTCCAGGGGGTTGCGCGGGTTTGGGGATGAGCAGTTCTTC
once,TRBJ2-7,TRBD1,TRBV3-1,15,CVSSDRDRGPYEQYF,TGTGTCAGCAGTGACCGGGACAGGGGGCCGTACGAGCAGTACTTC
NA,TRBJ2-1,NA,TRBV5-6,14,CASSLGWVNNEQFF,TGTGCCAGCAGCTTGGGGTGGGTTAACAATGAGCAGTTCTTC
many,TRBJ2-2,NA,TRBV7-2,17,CASSSDQEAGNTGELFF,TGTGCCAGCAGCTCCGACCAAGAGGCAGGGAACACCGGGGAGCTGTTTTTT
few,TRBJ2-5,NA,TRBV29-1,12,CSLLEGQETQYF,TGCAGCCTCCTCGAGGGCCAAGAGACCCAGTACTTC
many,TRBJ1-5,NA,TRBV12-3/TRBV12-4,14,CASSRRGVGEPQHF,TGTGCCAGCAGCCGCCGGGGGGTCGGGGAGCCCCAGCATTTT
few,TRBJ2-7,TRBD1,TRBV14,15,CASSPLGDRSYEQYF,TGTGCCAGCAGCCCCCTCGGGGACAGATCCTACGAGCAGTACTTC
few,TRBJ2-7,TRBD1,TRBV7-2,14,CASLRDRGAYEQYF,TGTGCCAGCCTTCGGGACAGGGGCGCCTACGAGCAGTACTTC
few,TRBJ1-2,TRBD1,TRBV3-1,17,CASSPGQGALAWGGYTF,TGTGCCAGCAGCCCGGGACAGGGGGCCCTAGCATGGGGTGGCTACACCTTC
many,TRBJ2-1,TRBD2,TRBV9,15,CASSELAGVVNEQFF,TGTGCCAGCAGCGAACTAGCGGGAGTCGTCAATGAGCAGTTCTTC